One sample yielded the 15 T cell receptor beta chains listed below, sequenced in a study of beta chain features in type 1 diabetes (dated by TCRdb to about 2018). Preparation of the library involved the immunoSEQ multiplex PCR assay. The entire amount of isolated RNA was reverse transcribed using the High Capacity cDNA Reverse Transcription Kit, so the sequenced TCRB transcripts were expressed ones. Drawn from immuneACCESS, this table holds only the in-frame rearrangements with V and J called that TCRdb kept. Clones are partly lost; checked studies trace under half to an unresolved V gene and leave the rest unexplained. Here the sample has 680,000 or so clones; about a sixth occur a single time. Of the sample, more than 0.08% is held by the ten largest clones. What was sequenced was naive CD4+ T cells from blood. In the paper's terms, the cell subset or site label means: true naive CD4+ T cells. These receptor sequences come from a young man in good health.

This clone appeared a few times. CDR3 nucleotide sequence: TGTGCCACCAGCGTTGATCAGGGGGGTACTGAAGCTTTCTTT. Residues: CATSVDQGGTEAFF. This chain links TRBV15 with TRBJ1-1, with 7 bases fitting TRBD1. V shed 5 bases, J shed 5 bases, and the junction held 8 bases outside the gene matches. Germline-derived CDR1 and CDR2 are LNHNV and YYDKDF (reference sequence). The CDR3 runs to 14 residues.

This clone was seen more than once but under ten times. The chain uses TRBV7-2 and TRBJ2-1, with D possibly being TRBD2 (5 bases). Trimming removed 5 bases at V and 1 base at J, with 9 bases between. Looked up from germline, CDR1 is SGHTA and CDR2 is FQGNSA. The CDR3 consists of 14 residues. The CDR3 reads CASSRDPSYNEQFF. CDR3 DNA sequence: TGTGCCAGCAGCCGGGATCCTTCCTACAATGAGCAGTTCTTC. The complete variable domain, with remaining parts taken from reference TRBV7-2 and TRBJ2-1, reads GAGVSQSPSNKVTEKGKDVELRCDPISGHTALYWYRQSLGQGLEFLIYFQGNSAPDKSGLPSDRFSAERTGGSVSTLTIQRTQQEDSAVYLCASSRDPSYNEQFFGPGTRLTVL.

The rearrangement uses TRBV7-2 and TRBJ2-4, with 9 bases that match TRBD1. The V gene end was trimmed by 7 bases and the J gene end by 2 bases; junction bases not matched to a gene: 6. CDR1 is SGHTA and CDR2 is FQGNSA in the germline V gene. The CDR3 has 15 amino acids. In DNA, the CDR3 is TGTGCCAGCACGGGACAGGGAAGTTCCAAAAACATTCAGTACTTC. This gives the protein CASTGQGSSKNIQYF.

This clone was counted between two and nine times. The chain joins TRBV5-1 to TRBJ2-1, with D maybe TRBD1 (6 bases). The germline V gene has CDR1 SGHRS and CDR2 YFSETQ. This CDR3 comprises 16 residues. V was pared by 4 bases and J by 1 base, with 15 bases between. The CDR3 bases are TGCGCCAGCAGCAACGCCGAACAGGGATCCTACAATGAGCAGTTCTTC. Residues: CASSNAEQGSYNEQFF.

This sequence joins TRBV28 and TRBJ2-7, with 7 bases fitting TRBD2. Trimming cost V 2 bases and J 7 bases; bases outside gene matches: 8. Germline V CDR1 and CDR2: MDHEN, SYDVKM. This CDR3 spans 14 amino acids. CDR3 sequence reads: CASSLPGRALEQYF. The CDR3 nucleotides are TGTGCCAGCAGTTTACCAGGGAGGGCCCTTGAGCAGTACTTC.

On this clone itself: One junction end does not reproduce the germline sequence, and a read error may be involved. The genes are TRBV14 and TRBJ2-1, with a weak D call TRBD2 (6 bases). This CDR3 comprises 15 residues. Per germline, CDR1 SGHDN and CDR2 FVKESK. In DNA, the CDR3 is TGTGTCAGCAGCCAAGTGGCGGGGCGTTACAATGAGCAGTTCTTC. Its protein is CVSSQVAGRYNEQFF.

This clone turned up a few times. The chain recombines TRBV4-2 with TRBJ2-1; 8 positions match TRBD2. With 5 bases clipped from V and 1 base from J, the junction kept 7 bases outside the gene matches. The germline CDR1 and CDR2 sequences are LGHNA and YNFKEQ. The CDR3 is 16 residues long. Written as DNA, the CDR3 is TGTGCCAGCAGCTCCCCCGGGACTAGTTCCTACAATGAGCAGTTCTTC. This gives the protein CASSSPGTSSYNEQFF.

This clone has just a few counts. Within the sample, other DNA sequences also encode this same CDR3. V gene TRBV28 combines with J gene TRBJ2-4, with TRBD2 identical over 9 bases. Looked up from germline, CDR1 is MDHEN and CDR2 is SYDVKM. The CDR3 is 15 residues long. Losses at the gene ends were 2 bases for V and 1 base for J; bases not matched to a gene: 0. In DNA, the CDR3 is TGTGCCAGCAGTTTAGCGGGAGGGGCCAAAAACATTCAGTACTTC. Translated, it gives CASSLAGGAKNIQYF.

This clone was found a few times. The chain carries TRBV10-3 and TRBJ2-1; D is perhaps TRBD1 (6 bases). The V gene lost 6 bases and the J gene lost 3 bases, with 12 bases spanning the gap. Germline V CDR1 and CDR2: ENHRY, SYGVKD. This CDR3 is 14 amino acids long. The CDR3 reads CAIRGTRNYNEQFF. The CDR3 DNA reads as TGTGCCATCAGAGGGACACGCAACTACAATGAGCAGTTCTTC.

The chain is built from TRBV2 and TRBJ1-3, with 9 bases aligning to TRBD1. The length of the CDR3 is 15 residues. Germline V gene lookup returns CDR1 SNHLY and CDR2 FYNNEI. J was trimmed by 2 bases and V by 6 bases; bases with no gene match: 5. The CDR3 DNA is TGTGCCAGCAGCCGTCGGACAGGGGCTGGAAACACCATATATTTT. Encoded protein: CASSRRTGAGNTIYF.

DNA of the CDR3: TGTGCCAGCAGTGAGGGGGCAGGGGGCCGATTCTATGGCTACACCTTC. Translation gives CASSEGAGGRFYGYTF. The chain uses TRBV6-1 and TRBJ1-2; 8 positions match TRBD1. Trimming removed 3 bases from V and 4 bases from J; junction bases left unmatched: 10. CDR3 length: 16 residues. In germline, CDR1 is MNHNS, CDR2 SASEGT.

This CDR3 reads CASSYQGTAYEQYF. The CDR3 DNA sequence: TGTGCCAGCAGTTATCAGGGAACTGCCTACGAGCAGTACTTC. The V and J genes are TRBV2 and TRBJ2-7; D is possibly TRBD1 (5 bases). Deletions cut 5 bases from V and 2 bases from J, with 13 bases between. Per germline, CDR1 SNHLY and CDR2 FYNNEI. CDR3 size: 14 residues. The whole variable domain, filled in from reference TRBV2 and TRBJ2-7, reads EPEVTQTPSHQVTQMGQEVILRCVPISNHLYFYWYRQILGQKVEFLVSFYNNEISEKSEIFDDQFSVERPDGSNFTLKIRSTKLEDSAMYFCASSYQGTAYEQYFGPGTRLTVT.

The CDR3 reads CASSPNSAPHTEAFF. The DNA for the CDR3 is TGTGCCAGCTCACCAAACAGCGCTCCGCACACTGAAGCTTTCTTT. The V and J genes are TRBV18 and TRBJ1-1; D not resolved. In germline, CDR1 is KGHSH, CDR2 LQKENI. CDR3 length equals 15 residues. Between the trimmed V and J ends, which lost 2 bases and 3 bases, there was a span of 13 bases.

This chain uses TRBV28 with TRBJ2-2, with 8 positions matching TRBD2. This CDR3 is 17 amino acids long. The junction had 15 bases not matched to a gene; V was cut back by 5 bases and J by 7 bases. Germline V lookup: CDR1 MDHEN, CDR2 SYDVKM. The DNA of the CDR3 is TGTGCCAGCAGTCGAGGACTAGCCTCCTGGGGGGGCGGGGAGCTGTTTTTT. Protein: CASSRGLASWGGGELFF.

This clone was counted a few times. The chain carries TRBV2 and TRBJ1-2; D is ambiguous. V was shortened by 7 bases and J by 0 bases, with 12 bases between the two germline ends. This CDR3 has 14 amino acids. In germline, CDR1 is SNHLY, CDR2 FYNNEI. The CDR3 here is CASNEDGTNYGYTF. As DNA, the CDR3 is TGTGCCAGCAACGAGGACGGAACTAACTATGGCTACACCTTC.